A single sample gave rise to the 22 T cell receptor beta chains below, sequenced in a study of human T cells and chemical hapten exposure. Described time point: pre-sensitization, week 0. The treatment is: therapeutic diphenylcyclopropenone sensitization with weekly scalp DPC. Total RNA came from unfractionated whole blood. From the RACE reads, TCRdb called clonotypes with MiXCR, one entry per CDR3 protein. The sample has tens of thousands of distinct CDR3 sequences; 9.5% to 10% are singletons. The sample here was whole blood, taken in connection with sensitization to the hapten diphenylcyclopropenone (DPC). The receptors originated from a woman in her twenties or thirties with alopecia areata. Some clones in this sample may be carry-over from other donors' samples.

In its sample, this clonotype was seen a few times. This chain links TRBV6-4 with TRBJ2-3; no definite D call. This CDR3 contains 15 residues. The V end lost 2 bases, the J end lost 1 base, and 10 bases lay between the germline ends. Per germline, CDR1 MRHNA and CDR2 SNTAGT. In DNA form, the CDR3 reads TGTGCCAGCAGTGACGACCGCGGCGGCACAGATACGCAGTATTTT. This translates into CASSDDRGGTDTQYF.

This clonotype came up many times. The chain recombines TRBV12-3 or TRBV12-4 with TRBJ1-5; D gene ambiguous. V was shortened by 3 bases and J by 4 bases, with 10 bases between the two germline ends. This CDR3 region has 14 residues. CDR3 sequence reads: CASSLGFRNQPQHF. DNA for the CDR3: TGTGCCAGCAGTTTGGGGTTCAGGAATCAGCCCCAGCATTTT.

The chain carries TRBV20-1 and TRBJ1-1; a possible D gene is TRBD1 (6 bases). This CDR3 has 13 residues. Germline V gene data show CDR1 as DFQATT and CDR2 as SNEGSKA (reference sequence). V shed 5 bases and J shed 11 bases, with 21 bases lying between them. CDR3 residues: CSALGFGGPGAFF. CDR3 nucleotides: TGCAGTGCTCTGGGCTTTGGGGGGCCAGGGGCTTTCTTT.

This clonotype was recorded at least ten times. V and J are TRBV6-2 or TRBV6-3 and TRBJ1-5; TRBD1 aligns across 8 bases. Germline lookup yields CDR1 MNHEY and CDR2 SVGEGT. The CDR3 sequence is 16 residues long. V was pared by 5 bases and J by 5 bases, with 11 bases of the junction left unmatched. CDR3 nucleotides: TGTGCCAGCAGTCCAAATAAAGGACAGGGAGATCAGCCCCAGCATTTT. It encodes CASSPNKGQGDQPQHF.

The gene calls are TRBV28 and TRBJ1-2, with a weak D call TRBD1 (5 bases). The CDR3 spans 14 residues. The V gene lost 6 bases and the J gene lost 12 bases, with 23 bases spanning the gap. Germline lookup yields CDR1 MDHEN and CDR2 SYDVKM. In DNA form, the CDR3 reads TGTGCCAGCAGATTAAGGGTGGGAGGGGAAGACGACACCTTC. It yields the protein CASRLRVGGEDDTF.

There are many counts of this clonotype. The chain links TRBV28 to TRBJ1-5, with unresolved D. Trimming removed 3 bases from V and 6 bases from J, with 9 bases in between. CDR1 MDHEN and CDR2 SYDVKM come from the germline V gene. The CDR3 covers 13 residues. Here the CDR3 reads CASSFQATQPQHF. The CDR3 coding sequence is TGTGCCAGCAGTTTCCAGGCGACTCAGCCCCAGCATTTT.

This rearrangement joins TRBV20-1 to TRBJ2-1, with 8 bases lining up with TRBD1. CDR1 is DFQATT and CDR2 is SNEGSKA in the germline V gene (reference sequence). This CDR3 has 15 residues. The V gene end was trimmed by 5 bases and the J gene end by 9 bases; junction bases not matched to a gene: 15. The chain's CDR3 is CSARKGTGGFFEQFF. CDR3 DNA sequence: TGCAGTGCTCGAAAAGGGACAGGCGGTTTCTTTGAGCAGTTCTTC.

The rearrangement joins TRBV6-2 or TRBV6-3 to TRBJ1-5; D is perhaps TRBD1 (6 bases). Trimming pared 8 bases from V and 7 bases from J, leaving 18 bases between. CDR3 size: 14 residues. Germline V CDR1 and CDR2: MNHEY, SVGEGT. CDR3: CASLMGTGCQPQHF. CDR3 in DNA: TGTGCCAGCCTTATGGGAACAGGGTGCCAGCCCCAGCATTTT.

There are many counts of this clonotype. The chain is built from TRBV20-1 and TRBJ1-5; 8 nucleotides line up with TRBD1. The CDR3 has 15 amino acids. The trim removed 6 bases at V and 4 bases at J, leaving 11 bases unmatched. The germline V gene has CDR1 DFQATT and CDR2 SNEGSKA (reference sequence). The CDR3 spells CSASGQGLRNQPQHF. In DNA, the CDR3 is TGCAGTGCATCTGGACAGGGTCTCAGGAATCAGCCCCAGCATTTT.

This rearrangement joins TRBV12-3 or TRBV12-4 to TRBJ2-6, with D unresolved. V was shortened by 5 bases and J by 2 bases, with 28 bases between the two germline ends. CDR3 length equals 21 residues. The CDR3: CASSPFNPVISSQAGANVLTF. CDR3 in DNA: TGTGCCAGCAGTCCTTTTAATCCCGTGATCTCGTCCCAGGCTGGGGCCAACGTCCTGACTTTC.

This clonotype was counted once. This may stem from a read error, because a much larger clone lies one nucleotide away. The chain uses TRBV29-1 and TRBJ1-1; no definite D call. V shed 6 bases and J shed 11 bases, with 19 bases lying between them. The CDR3 runs 12 residues. Germline V gene lookup returns CDR1 SQVTM and CDR2 ANQGSEA. The CDR3 sequence is CSVQCGSSSAFF. DNA for the CDR3: TGCAGCGTCCAATGTGGGAGCTCCTCCGCTTTCTTT.

This rearrangement joins TRBV12-3 or TRBV12-4 to TRBJ2-7; tentative D call: TRBD1 (5 bases). The CDR3 extends over 13 amino acids. Trimming took 2 bases from V and 6 from J, leaving 11 bases between them. CDR3 bases: TGTGCCAGCAGTTTATCCAGGGTAATCGAGCAGTACTTC. Protein sequence: CASSLSRVIEQYF.

This clonotype was counted only a few times. This chain links TRBV7-9 with TRBJ1-1; 7 bases line up with TRBD1. The ends lost 0 bases at V and 5 bases at J; junction bases unmatched: 9. Germline V gives CDR1 SEHNR, CDR2 FQNEAQ (reference sequence). The CDR3 consists of 16 residues. CDR3 residues: CASSLAQLGRGTEAFF. CDR3 DNA: TGTGCCAGCAGCTTAGCGCAGTTGGGCAGGGGGACTGAAGCTTTCTTT.

The rearrangement uses TRBV6-5 and TRBJ2-1, with 7 bases that match TRBD1. Germline V gene data show CDR1 as MNHEY and CDR2 as SVGAGI. The CDR3 loop spans 15 amino acids. V trimming: 0 bases; J trimming: 4 bases; junction bases outside the gene matches: 3. CDR3 amino acids: CASSYSVTGYNEQFF. The CDR3 DNA sequence: TGTGCCAGCAGTTACTCGGTGACAGGGTACAATGAGCAGTTCTTC.

The chain recombines TRBV5-4 with TRBJ1-2, with TRBD1 matching 8 bases. Germline trimming cut 5 bases from V and 3 bases from J; bases unmatched to any gene: 6. The germline V gene has CDR1 SGHNT and CDR2 YYREEE (reference sequence). This CDR3 region has 14 residues. The CDR3 loop reads CASRPGQGHYGYTF. Here the CDR3 DNA reads TGTGCCAGCAGACCCGGACAGGGCCACTATGGCTACACCTTC.

The genes are TRBV9 and TRBJ2-1, with 9 bases matching TRBD1. The CDR3 spans 15 residues. After removal of 5 bases from V and 8 bases from J, the junction contained 11 bases not matched to a gene. The germline V gene has CDR1 SGDLS and CDR2 YYNGEE. In DNA form, the CDR3 reads TGTGCCAGCAGTGACACAGGGGGCTTAAAGGATGAGCAGTTCTTC. Translating gives CASSDTGGLKDEQFF.

This sequence joins TRBV6-2 or TRBV6-3 and TRBJ2-1; perhaps TRBD2 as D (6 bases). The CDR3 contains 12 residues. Trimming removed 2 bases from V and 10 bases from J, with 9 bases in between. Germline CDR1 MNHEY, CDR2 SVGEGT. CDR3 sequence (DNA): TGTGCCAGCAGTTACAACGGAGGGGAGCAGTTCTTC. Translation: CASSYNGGEQFF.

This clonotype was seen more than once but under ten times. V usage is TRBV7-2 and J usage is TRBJ2-3; perhaps TRBD1 as D (6 bases). Trimming cost V 4 bases and J 5 bases, with 16 bases left between them. Germline V CDR1 and CDR2: SGHTA, FQGNSA. The CDR3 is 15 residues long. The CDR3 is CASSYDRSVKDTQYF. CDR3 DNA sequence: TGTGCCAGCAGCTACGACAGGTCGGTCAAAGATACGCAGTATTTT.

This clonotype appeared a few times. This chain uses TRBV10-3 with TRBJ2-3; D might be TRBD2 (7 bases). Germline V gives CDR1 ENHRY, CDR2 SYGVKD. CDR3 length equals 14 residues. The V end was cut by 5 bases, the J end by 5 bases, with 14 bases between. The CDR3 nucleotides read TGTGCCATCAGTATTGGGGGGGCGCAAGATACGCAGTATTTT. Amino acid sequence: CAISIGGAQDTQYF.

This clonotype occurred a few times. CDR3 residues: CASTYVGTQYF. CDR3 nucleotides: TGTGCCAGCACCTACGTAGGGACCCAGTACTTC. The genes are TRBV6-5 and TRBJ2-5; no clear D. Germline V lookup: CDR1 MNHEY, CDR2 SVGAGI. Trimming stripped 7 bases from V and 7 bases from J, with 10 bases between. The length of the CDR3 is 11 residues.

This clonotype is termed medium-sized. V is TRBV20-1 and J is TRBJ2-7; 9 positions agree with TRBD2. Looked up from germline, CDR1 is DFQATT and CDR2 is SNEGSKA (reference sequence). V trimming: 0 bases; J trimming: 2 bases; junction bases outside the gene matches: 5. The CDR3 totals 15 residues. The CDR3 nucleotides are TGCAGTGCTAGAGATACTAGCGGGCTAACCTACGAGCAGTACTTC. Amino acid sequence: CSARDTSGLTYEQYF.

Here the CDR3 reads CASSFGTKSNQPQHF. In nucleotides, the CDR3 is TGTGCCAGCAGCTTTGGGACAAAGTCCAATCAGCCCCAGCATTTT. The chain joins TRBV11-2 to TRBJ1-5; TRBD1 might be the D (6 bases). Germline CDR1 SGHAT, CDR2 FQNNGV. The ends were cut back, 3 bases at V and 3 bases at J, with 12 bases in the middle. The CDR3 contains 15 residues.